This TCR beta chain was sequenced for a study of blood T cell repertoires in COVID-19. V gave up 5 bases and J gave up 0 bases, with 11 bases separating them. The CDR3 contains 15 residues. CDR1 MNHEY and CDR2 SVGAGI come from the germline V gene. Source study methods: Reference gene primer amplification gave estimated nucleated cell counts. Sequencing was performed with immunoSEQ multiplex PCR; in TCRdb, only in-frame clones are kept and a portion is missing. The V and J calls and clone size were taken over from that table, and D and trimming were inferred from the DNA. This table holds about 29,000 clones, roughly 84% found once.

This receptor was identified in a man of 80 years or more with active COVID-19. This rearrangement joins TRBV6-5 to TRBJ2-1; D is uncertain. The sample was peripheral blood. The CDR3 loop is CASSQRLSSYNEQFF. CDR3 in DNA: TGTGCCAGCAGTCAACGACTCAGCTCCTACAATGAGCAGTTCTTC.